The clone carrying this T cell receptor (beta chain) was observed a few times. Antigen: not known. Germline CDR1 and CDR2: DFQATT and SNEGSKA (reference sequence). V dropped 4 bases and J dropped 6; count of bases not matched to a gene: 5. The length of the CDR3 is 14 residues. Using RNA transcripts as the source, TCR beta CDR3 regions were amplified. HTBI primers drove first-round RT-PCR of the TCR CDR3. TCRdb independently ran MiXCR on the multiplex PCR reads; one entry per CDR3 protein. Of 150,000 or so distinct CDR3 sequences in the sample, 8% to 9.5% were seen once. Clinical symptoms, serum thyroxine, TRAb, thyroid ultrasound and orbital computed tomography established diagnosis. The sample originates from a study of T cells in Graves' hyperthyroidism and ophthalmopathy. Study-level background: Peripheral blood was acquired at first diagnosis, ahead of any therapy whatsoever.

Study outcomes and limitations: A 13 V-J signature model discriminated ophthalmopathy versus stable hyperthyroidism.

The sequencing sample was made of blood. The chain recombines TRBV20-1 with TRBJ2-1, with 11 bases that match TRBD2. This TCR was recovered from a woman in her late teens or twenties with Graves' hyperthyroidism that later progressed to Graves' ophthalmopathy. The DNA of the CDR3 is TGCAGTGCTATGGGACTAGCGGAAATCAATGAGCAGTTCTTC. Protein product: CSAMGLAEINEQFF.